Following are 16 T cell receptor beta chains from one sample sequenced in a study of CD8 T cells in ankylosing spondylitis. TCRdb used MiXCR to reprocess the 5' RACE reads, holding one entry per CDR3 protein. The repertoire holds more than 150,000 distinct CDR3 sequences, with about 18% as singletons. Sequencing was carried out using blood, either unsorted or a sorted T cell fraction (not recorded which). Every receptor here comes from a male donor between 5 and 29 years old with ankylosing spondylitis or in good health (not recorded which).

In this sample, this clonotype turned up many times. The rearrangement joins TRBV19 to TRBJ1-6; D remains unclear. CDR1 LNHDA and CDR2 SQIVND come from the germline V gene (reference sequence). The ends were cut back, 5 bases at V and 6 bases at J, with 17 bases in the middle. This CDR3 contains 16 residues. The CDR3, as DNA: TGTGCCAGTAGTCCCCGCAGATCAGCGGTTAATTCACCCCTCCACTTT. Translating gives CASSPRRSAVNSPLHF. Full variable domain (missing parts from reference TRBV19 and TRBJ1-6): DGGITQSPKYLFRKEGQNVTLSCEQNLNHDAMYWYRQDPGQGLRLIYYSQIVNDFQKGDIAEGYSVSREKKESFPLTVTSAQKNPTAFYLCASSPRRSAVNSPLHFGNGTRLTVT.

This clonotype was seen ten or more times. This chain uses TRBV19 with TRBJ2-1; D is ambiguous. Trimming removed 3 bases at V and 7 bases at J, with 10 bases between. The CDR3 is made up of 13 amino acids. Germline loops: CDR1 LNHDA, CDR2 SQIVND (reference sequence). CDR3 bases: TGTGCCAGTAGTATTCTAGTAGGTAATGAGCAGTTCTTC. It yields the protein CASSILVGNEQFF.

This clonotype was counted many times. The rearrangement links TRBV12-3 or TRBV12-4 to TRBJ1-1; unclear D gene. V was clipped by 3 bases and J by 1 base, with 6 bases between them. The CDR3 runs to 13 residues. The CDR3 spells CASSLTPNTEAFF. CDR3 nucleotides: TGTGCCAGCAGTTTGACGCCGAACACTGAAGCTTTCTTT.

There are a few counts of this clonotype. The chain employs TRBV18 and TRBJ2-5; D unclear. The germline V gene has CDR1 KGHSH and CDR2 LQKENI. The V gene lost 0 bases and the J gene lost 4 bases, with 12 bases spanning the gap. The CDR3 covers 15 residues. The CDR3 reads CASSPPMLVGETQYF. DNA of the CDR3: TGTGCCAGCTCACCACCAATGCTAGTTGGAGAGACCCAGTACTTC.

This clonotype was seen repeatedly, ten times or more. The V call is TRBV10-3, the J call TRBJ2-1, with D unresolved. Germline CDR1 is ENHRY and CDR2 is SYGVKD. This CDR3 has 11 residues. Between the trimmed V and J ends, which lost 9 bases and 7 bases, there was a span of 10 bases. In nucleotides, the CDR3 is TGTGCCATGAGTACGGCGAATGAGCAGTTCTTC. It translates to CAMSTANEQFF.

This rearrangement joins TRBV11-2 to TRBJ2-7; TRBD2 is a possible D gene (5 bases). Looked up from germline, CDR1 is SGHAT and CDR2 is FQNNGV. Trimming shortened V by 1 base and J by 4 bases, and 20 bases separated the two germline ends. The CDR3 is 17 residues long. The CDR3 protein is CASSLGWKVGSPYEQYF. CDR3 DNA: TGTGCCAGCAGCTTAGGATGGAAAGTTGGGAGTCCGTACGAGCAGTACTTC.

This chain links TRBV7-9 with TRBJ2-1, with 8 positions matching TRBD2. CDR1 and CDR2 (germline): SEHNR, FQNEAQ (reference sequence). There are 18 residues in the CDR3. The V and J ends lost 4 bases and 9 bases, in that order; junction bases with no gene match: 20. The CDR3 region is CASSSGFRTSGGEGEQFF. CDR3 nucleotides: TGTGCCAGCAGCTCCGGGTTCCGAACTAGCGGAGGAGAGGGTGAGCAGTTCTTC.

This clonotype was counted many times. The J gene is TRBJ2-1, the V gene TRBV4-1; D not certain. Looked up from germline, CDR1 is MGHRA and CDR2 is YSYEKL. The CDR3 is made up of 13 amino acids. V gave up 5 bases and J gave up 8 bases, with 13 bases separating them. The CDR3 is CASSSPVDHEQFF. The DNA for the CDR3 is TGCGCCAGCAGCTCACCGGTGGATCATGAGCAGTTCTTC.

This clonotype appeared a few times. This chain links TRBV20-1 with TRBJ1-2, with D hard to call. The V end lost 3 bases, the J end lost 6 bases, and 8 bases lay between the germline ends. Germline V lookup: CDR1 DFQATT, CDR2 SNEGSKA (reference sequence). The CDR3 runs 11 residues. The CDR3 DNA is TGCAGTGCTAGGGCGGGCGATGGCTACACCTTC. Translating it yields CSARAGDGYTF.

This chain joins TRBV4-2 and TRBJ2-7; 9 positions match TRBD2. Germline CDR1 and CDR2: LGHNA and YNFKEQ. The CDR3 covers 16 residues. The ends lost 3 bases at V and 2 bases at J; junction bases unmatched: 8. The CDR3 nucleotides read TGTGCCAGCAGCCAGGGAACTAGCGGGCCAACCTACGAGCAGTACTTC. Its protein is CASSQGTSGPTYEQYF.

This clonotype was counted ten times or more. The chain combines TRBV6-1 with TRBJ1-5; the D is unclear. The V end lost 2 bases, the J end lost 7 bases, and 15 bases lay between the germline ends. The CDR3 is 15 residues long. Germline CDR1 is MNHNS and CDR2 is SASEGT. Written as DNA, the CDR3 is TGTGCCAGCAGTGAATTTCGGAATGCAATCCAGCCCCAGCATTTT. Translation: CASSEFRNAIQPQHF.

V is TRBV5-1 and J is TRBJ2-6, with 8 bases fitting TRBD2. CDR1 SGHRS and CDR2 YFSETQ come from the germline V gene. V gave up 5 bases and J gave up 0 bases; unmatched junction bases: 16. This CDR3 contains 20 residues. The CDR3 sequence: CASSSVGGVPTASGANVLTF. For the CDR3, the DNA is TGCGCCAGCAGTTCGGTCGGGGGGGTCCCTACTGCCTCTGGGGCCAACGTCCTGACTTTC.

This clonotype has a count of ten or more. For the CDR3, the DNA is TGTGCCAGCAGTCTTAGGACCTACAATGAGCAGTTCTTC. Protein product: CASSLRTYNEQFF. The V gene is TRBV12-3 or TRBV12-4, the J gene TRBJ2-1; D not resolved. This CDR3 comprises 13 residues. V lost 5 bases, J lost 2 bases, and 7 bases lay in between.

The chain recombines TRBV29-1 with TRBJ1-1; D remains unclear. CDR3 length: 10 amino acids. V lost 7 bases and J 1 base, leaving 4 bases between the germline ends. CDR1 and CDR2 from the germline V gene are SQVTM and ANQGSEA. The CDR3 DNA reads as TGCAGCGGACAGAACACTGAAGCTTTCTTT. It is translated as CSGQNTEAFF.

This clonotype has a count of ten or more. This chain links TRBV4-1 with TRBJ2-1, with TRBD2 identical over 7 bases. The germline V gene encodes CDR1 MGHRA and CDR2 YSYEKL. The CDR3 covers 17 residues. Trimming took 5 bases from V and 0 from J; bases not matched to a gene: 10. In DNA, the CDR3 is TGCGCCAGCAGCACGGACCGGCGGGAGAGCTCCTACAATGAGCAGTTCTTC. Its translation: CASSTDRRESSYNEQFF.

The rearrangement links TRBV29-1 to TRBJ2-3, with no clear D. V was clipped by 3 bases and J by 3 bases, with 7 bases between them. The V gene's germline CDR1 is SQVTM and CDR2 ANQGSEA. The length of the CDR3 is 12 residues. The CDR3 sequence: CSVESVTDTQYF. The CDR3 DNA reads TGCAGCGTTGAGTCTGTGACAGATACGCAGTATTTT.